This TCR beta chain was sequenced during a study of molecular identifiers for immune sequencing clone quantification (dated by TCRdb to the late 2010s). Study-wide context: For a replicate experiment, RNA from approximately 20,000 or 98,000 naive CD8 T cells was divided into five aliquots, and four of the five aliquots were sequenced. This methods study used CD8 T cells to benchmark TCR RNA copy counting and molecular-identifier clustering-based TCR repertoire sequencing (MIDCIRS). The full study reports these points: When barcode sub-clustering was omitted, TCR diversity was inflated by chimeric consensus sequences, with chimeras reaching as high as 47%. In CMV-specific effector cells, over 97% of molecules were held by clones above 20 RNA copies, whereas under 1% of molecules were held by such clones in naive cells. Modeling estimated 2.5 to 3 recovered TCR RNA copies per cell, compared with 9.5 to 10 by digital PCR, which implies 30% to 35% capture efficiency. Spiked-in Jurkat TCR RNA equivalent to a single cell was reported to be detectable even among more than 900,000 naive CD8 T cells. Spiked-in Jurkat TCR RNA (approximately eleven copies' worth), which is not part of the donor repertoire, was contained in the naive libraries. Identical TCR molecules sharing a barcode could cause highly expanded clone sizes to be underestimated.

In its sample, this clonotype was seen a few times. Its antigen is still unknown. This may be a read error: a much more frequent sequence differs by one nucleotide. The library was built by means of PCR. The instrument given in TCRdb is Illumina HiSeq 4000. Bulk TCR libraries were generated as previously described, with the TCR primers listed in Table S5 used. Total RNA was purified with the Qiagen AllPrep DNA/RNA kit. Before analysis, reads from multiple sequencing runs of the same library were pooled. In the authors' own workflow: Reads were retained only if their TCR constant sequence matched exactly, and those retained reads were trimmed to 150 nt and grouped according to their 12-nt molecular barcodes. Reads inside each barcode group were sub-clustered using a 15% Levenshtein threshold, and a quality-weighted consensus sequence was constructed for each RNA molecule. Non-functional sequences were removed, as were lower-count sequences one edit away from another. Based on a fit of two negative binomial distributions, barcode sub-clusters having less than 20% of the maximum read count were discarded. Clones were called with MiXCR by TCRdb after fastp trimmed the public reads at Q25, and only in-frame beta chains were retained. Identical CDR3 protein sequences are pooled into one entry, listed with their most common genes and DNA. V and J calls and clone size were set by TCRdb, not the authors. A total of 600,000 to 650,000 distinct CDR3 sequences appear in this sample, roughly 21% of them only once. Together, the top ten hold roughly 0.83% of the sample.

Libraries of naive CD8 T cells were built from 20,000 to 1,000,000 sorted cells, with 10%, 30% or 50% of the purified RNA used. Naive CD8 T cells were FACS-sorted as CD8+CD4-CCR7+CD45RA+ on a BD FACSAria II into RLT Plus buffer. Detection sensitivity was tested by spiking Jurkat RNA equal to ten TCR copies' worth into samples containing 20,000-1,000,000 naive CD8 T cells. CD8 T cells were enriched with RosetteSep CD8+ T Cell Enrichment Cocktail and Ficoll-Paque, followed by ACK red cell lysis. The specimen was naive CD8+ T cells from blood, with Jurkat cell RNA spiked in. Sample cell subset or site, as interpreted from the label and publication: FACS-sorted CD8+CD4-CCR7+CD45RA+ naive T cells. This receptor was identified in a human donor in good health. Some libraries in this study had Jurkat cell RNA spiked in.

The CDR3 has the sequence CASSFTEDLPGTQYF. The sequenced DNA is TGTGCCAGCAGTTTCACCGAGGACTTACCAGGTACGCAGTATTTT. The chain is encoded by TRBV6-5 joined to TRBJ2-3; TRBD2 could be the D gene, as 5 bases match. From the germline V gene, CDR1 is MNHEY and CDR2 is SVGAGI. Its CDR3 holds 15 amino acids, cysteine through phenylalanine. The CDR3 DNA has 45 bases and is translated from base 1. V is reduced by 4 bases and J by 8 bases, leaving a spacing of 19 bases between them.